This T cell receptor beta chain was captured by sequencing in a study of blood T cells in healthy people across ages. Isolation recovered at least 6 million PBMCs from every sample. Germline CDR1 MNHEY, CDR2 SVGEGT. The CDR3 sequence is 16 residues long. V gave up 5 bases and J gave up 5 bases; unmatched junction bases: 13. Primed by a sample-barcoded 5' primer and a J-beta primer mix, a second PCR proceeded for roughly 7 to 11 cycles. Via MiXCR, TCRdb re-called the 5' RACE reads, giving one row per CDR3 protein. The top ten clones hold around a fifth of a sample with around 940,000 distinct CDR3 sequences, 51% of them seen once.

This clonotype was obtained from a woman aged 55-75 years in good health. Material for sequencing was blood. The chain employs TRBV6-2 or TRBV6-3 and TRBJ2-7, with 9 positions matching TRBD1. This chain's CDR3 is CASSPDGQGFGDEQYF. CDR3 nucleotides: TGTGCCAGCAGTCCAGATGGACAGGGGTTCGGCGACGAGCAGTACTTC.